Listed here are 9 T cell receptor beta chains from one sample, sequenced in a study of blood T cell repertoires in COVID-19. The protocol was immunoSEQ multiplex PCR, while the TCRdb copy is restricted to in-frame clones and leaves out a portion. This table holds about 240,000 clones, around 87% found once. The sequenced sample consisted of peripheral blood. All receptors come from a woman in her sixties or seventies with active or convalescent COVID-19.

This chain joins TRBV2 and TRBJ2-1, with 7 bases fitting TRBD2. From germline, CDR1 is SNHLY and CDR2 FYNNEI. CDR3 size: 16 residues. V dropped 2 bases and J dropped 3; count of bases not matched to a gene: 7. CDR3: CASSERGGAGYNEQFF. CDR3 DNA: TGTGCCAGCAGTGAAAGGGGAGGGGCTGGCTACAATGAGCAGTTCTTC.

This clone showed up just a few times. The chain carries TRBV4-3 and TRBJ2-5, with TRBD2 matching 11 bases. The V gene's germline CDR1 is LGHNA and CDR2 YSLEER. V gave up 2 bases and J gave up 7 bases; unmatched junction bases: 9. This CDR3 spans 16 amino acids. The CDR3 loop reads CASSQNSGGVLGTQYF. CDR3 DNA sequence: TGCGCCAGCAGCCAAAATAGCGGGGGGGTTCTCGGGACCCAGTACTTC.

The gene calls are TRBV7-3 and TRBJ2-3, with 8 bases that match TRBD1. Germline V gene data show CDR1 as SGHTA and CDR2 as FQGTGA. The CDR3 spans 14 residues. The V and J ends lost 2 bases and 3 bases, in that order; junction bases with no gene match: 1. The DNA for the CDR3 is TGTGCCAGCAGCTTACAGGGGGCTACAGATACGCAGTATTTT. Its protein product is CASSLQGATDTQYF.

The chain employs TRBV9 and TRBJ2-1; 7 bases match TRBD1. Unmatched junction bases numbered 13, after V lost 4 bases and J lost 6 bases. CDR1 is SGDLS, CDR2 YYNGEE, per germline. The CDR3 is 16 residues long. The CDR3 region is CASSPRTGRVLNEQFF. CDR3 in DNA: TGTGCCAGCAGCCCCCGGACAGGCCGCGTCCTCAATGAGCAGTTCTTC.

The chain employs TRBV24-1 and TRBJ1-5; 8 nucleotides agree with TRBD1. Germline V gene lookup returns CDR1 KGHDR and CDR2 SFDVKD. The CDR3 loop spans 15 amino acids. Trimming took 2 bases from V and 5 from J; bases not matched to a gene: 4. CDR3 nucleotide sequence: TGTGCCACCAGTGATTCGACAGGGGTGGATCAGCCCCAGCATTTT. This encodes CATSDSTGVDQPQHF.

V is TRBV7-8 and J is TRBJ1-2, with D possibly matching TRBD1 (6 bases). Germline CDR1 SGHVS, CDR2 FQNEAQ. The V gene lost 1 base and the J gene lost 8 bases, with 14 bases spanning the gap. The CDR3 is 14 residues long. CDR3 bases: TGTGCCAGCAGCTTAGAGGGGGTATCGAAGGGCTACACCTTC. Translated, it gives CASSLEGVSKGYTF.

The chain employs TRBV11-2 and TRBJ2-7, with TRBD1 matching over 9 bases. Germline-derived CDR1 and CDR2 are SGHAT and FQNNGV. The V and J ends lost 2 bases and 7 bases, in that order; junction bases with no gene match: 9. The CDR3 contains 15 residues. The CDR3 spells CASSLTPGTGYEQYF. In nucleotides, the CDR3 is TGTGCCAGCAGCTTAACCCCCGGGACAGGGTATGAGCAGTACTTC. Combining the CDR3 with reference TRBV11-2 and TRBJ2-7 gives the whole variable domain EAGVAQSPRYKIIEKRQSVAFWCNPISGHATLYWYQQILGQGPKLLIQFQNNGVVDDSQLPKDRFSAERLKGVDSTLKIQPAKLEDSAVYLCASSLTPGTGYEQYFGPGTRLTVT.

J is TRBJ2-7 and V is TRBV27; TRBD2 is a possible D gene (6 bases). Per the germline V gene, CDR1 is MNHEY and CDR2 is SMNVEV (reference sequence). V dropped 3 bases and J dropped 4 bases, with 13 bases sitting between them. The CDR3 has 14 residues. The CDR3 DNA reads as TGTGCCAGCAGTTTCGCGGGGCCCCTGTACGAGCAGTACTTC. Residues: CASSFAGPLYEQYF.

The V gene is TRBV5-6, the J gene TRBJ1-4; D unresolved. This CDR3 has 13 residues. V was shortened by 1 base and J by 8 bases, with 9 bases between the two germline ends. Per the germline V gene, CDR1 is SGHDT and CDR2 is YYEEEE. In DNA, the CDR3 is TGTGCCAGCAGCTTGCGCGGGCCCGAAAAACTGTTTTTT. Amino acids: CASSLRGPEKLFF.